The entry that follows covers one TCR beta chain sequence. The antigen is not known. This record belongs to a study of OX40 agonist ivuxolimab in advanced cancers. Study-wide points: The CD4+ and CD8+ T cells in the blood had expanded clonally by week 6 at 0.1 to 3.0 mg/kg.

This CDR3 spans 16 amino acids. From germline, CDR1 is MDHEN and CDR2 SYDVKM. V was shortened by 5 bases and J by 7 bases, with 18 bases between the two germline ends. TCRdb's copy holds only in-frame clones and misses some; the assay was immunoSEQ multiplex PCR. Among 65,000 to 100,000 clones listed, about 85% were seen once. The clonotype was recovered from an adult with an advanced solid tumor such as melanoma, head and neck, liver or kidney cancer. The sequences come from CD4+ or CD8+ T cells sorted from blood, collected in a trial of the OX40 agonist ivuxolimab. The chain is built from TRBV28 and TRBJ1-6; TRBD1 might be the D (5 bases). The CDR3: CASSSNRWGNNSPLHF. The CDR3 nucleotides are TGTGCCAGCAGTAGTAACAGGTGGGGCAACAATTCACCCCTCCACTTT.